Listed here is a single T cell receptor beta chain. As yet, its antigen is unknown. Produced via immunoSEQ multiplex PCR; TCRdb's table is partial and in-frame only. This sample has roughly 120,000 clones, with approximately 90% found just once. The CDR3 covers 20 residues. Looked up from germline, CDR1 is SGHNT and CDR2 is YYREEE (reference sequence). V lost 0 bases to trimming and J lost 0 bases; unmatched junction nucleotides: 16. This sample stems from a study of T cell responses to AZD1222 COVID-19 vaccine. General study findings and limits: Spike-wide vaccine-associated CD4 TCRs dominated at 160-218 and 743-854.

The sequence came from an adult in good health. This specimen consisted of peripheral blood, obtained on day 0 of AZD1222 vaccination. The chain combines TRBV5-4 with TRBJ1-1; 8 bases fit TRBD1. In nucleotides, the CDR3 is TGTGCCAGCAGCTTGGCCGGGGTTGGACAGGGTCCTATCTTGAACACTGAAGCTTTCTTT. Encoded protein: CASSLAGVGQGPILNTEAFF.